The 26 T cell receptor beta chains reported below all come from one sample, sequenced in a study of cytomegalovirus exposure and HLA in healthy donors. The PCR was carried out with 60 Vbeta primers and 13 Jbeta primers. Repertoires were generated with immunoSEQ multiplex PCR, while TCRdb's copy carries only in-frame clones and drops some. The data hold about 190,000 clones, with around 85% observed a single time. The specimen sequenced was PBMCs. Receptor source: a boy younger than 10 in good health and CMV-seronegative.

V gene TRBV5-4 combines with J gene TRBJ1-1, with 7 nucleotides matching TRBD1. V dropped 4 bases and J dropped 4; count of bases not matched to a gene: 13. The germline V gene has CDR1 SGHNT and CDR2 YYREEE (reference sequence). This CDR3 contains 16 residues. CDR3 DNA sequence: TGTGCCAGCAGCCCGTGGGGCAGGGCAGGGGGCACTGAAGCTTTCTTT. Residues: CASSPWGRAGGTEAFF.

The V gene is TRBV28, the J gene TRBJ1-1; D is unresolved. The CDR3 loop spans 14 amino acids. From germline, CDR1 is MDHEN and CDR2 SYDVKM. Trimming stripped 6 bases from V and 1 base from J, with 12 bases between. In DNA, the CDR3 is TGTGCCAGCAGGCCAGGCGGGAGGAACACTGAAGCTTTCTTT. Amino acids: CASRPGGRNTEAFF.

This chain uses TRBV9 with TRBJ1-2; 9 bases fit TRBD1. This CDR3 has 15 residues. Germline V gene data show CDR1 as SGDLS and CDR2 as YYNGEE. Trimming cost V 3 bases and J 6 bases; bases outside gene matches: 9. The CDR3 DNA reads TGTGCCAGCAGCGACCTTAACAGGGGGCTGGATGGCTACACCTTC. Its translation is CASSDLNRGLDGYTF.

This clone was counted only a few times. J is TRBJ1-5 and V is TRBV28; maybe TRBD1 (5 bases). Germline values: CDR1 MDHEN, CDR2 SYDVKM. The CDR3 has 16 amino acids. V was shortened by 0 bases and J by 1 base, with 10 bases between the two germline ends. CDR3 sequence (DNA): TGTGCCAGCAGTTTATGGGGACGGGAGAGCAATCAGCCCCAGCATTTT. Translated: CASSLWGRESNQPQHF.

The V and J genes are TRBV6-5 and TRBJ2-3, with 11 bases aligning to TRBD1. There are 14 residues in the CDR3. Germline assignment: CDR1 MNHEY and CDR2 SVGAGI. V shed 6 bases, J shed 4 bases, and the junction held 3 bases outside the gene matches. The CDR3, as DNA: TGTGCCAGCAGACGGACAGGGGGCGCAGATACGCAGTATTTT. Amino acids: CASRRTGGADTQYF.

A note on this clone: Other DNA sequences in the sample encode the same CDR3. The rearrangement uses TRBV6-1 and TRBJ1-3; D unclear. CDR3 size: 14 residues. Per germline, CDR1 MNHNS and CDR2 SASEGT. Trimming shortened V by 2 bases and J by 4 bases, and 9 bases separated the two germline ends. This CDR3 reads CASSESVPGNTIYF. The CDR3 DNA sequence: TGTGCCAGCAGTGAATCGGTCCCCGGAAACACCATATATTTT.

This clone was seen a few times. The chain carries TRBV30 and TRBJ1-2, with 8 bases that match TRBD1. This CDR3 has 14 residues. Germline V gene lookup returns CDR1 GTSNPN and CDR2 SVGIG (reference sequence). The ends lost 2 bases at V and 4 bases at J; junction bases unmatched: 6. The CDR3 coding sequence is TGTGCCTGGAGTACCCCCGACAGGGGCTATGGCTACACCTTC. Encoded protein: CAWSTPDRGYGYTF.

In DNA, the CDR3 is TGCGCCAGCCGGACGGGGGGGCGGGATACGCAGTATTTT. Protein: CASRTGGRDTQYF. J is TRBJ2-3 and V is TRBV5-1; 8 bases are a match to TRBD2. The V segment lost 7 bases and the J segment 6 bases; nucleotides outside the gene matches: 7. CDR3 length: 13 amino acids. Germline V gene sequence: CDR1 SGHRS, CDR2 YFSETQ.

This CDR3 is CASSQVRLVYNSPLHF. For the CDR3, the DNA is TGCGCCAGCAGCCAAGTCCGCCTAGTCTATAATTCACCCCTCCACTTT. This chain uses TRBV4-1 with TRBJ1-6; no firm D call. Germline lookup yields CDR1 MGHRA and CDR2 YSYEKL. There are 16 residues in the CDR3. Trimming shortened V by 1 base and J by 3 bases, and 10 bases separated the two germline ends.

This chain connects TRBV15 to TRBJ2-1, with 7 bases identical to TRBD2. The J segment lost 3 bases and the V segment lost 8 bases, leaving 10 bases of the junction unmatched. The CDR3 contains 15 residues. CDR1 is LNHNV, CDR2 YYDKDF, per germline (reference sequence). In DNA, the CDR3 is TGTGCCACCGGCGGCTCTAGCGGTGACTACAATGAGCAGTTCTTC. Protein: CATGGSSGDYNEQFF.

The CDR3 loop is CASSKGTGTGNTIYF. As DNA, the CDR3 is TGTGCCAGCAGTAAGGGGACAGGGACTGGAAACACCATATATTTT. The chain employs TRBV6-1 and TRBJ1-3, with TRBD1 matching over 9 bases. The J segment lost 2 bases and the V segment lost 5 bases, leaving 4 bases of the junction unmatched. This CDR3 is built from 15 residues. Germline V gene sequence: CDR1 MNHNS, CDR2 SASEGT.

This sequence joins TRBV2 and TRBJ1-4; TRBD1 is a possible D gene (6 bases). V was cut by 6 bases and J by 5 bases, with 10 bases left in between. This CDR3 is 13 amino acids long. The germline V gene has CDR1 SNHLY and CDR2 FYNNEI. The CDR3 region is CASRDSRNEKLFF. CDR3 DNA: TGTGCCAGCAGGGACAGCAGAAATGAAAAACTGTTTTTT.

This chain joins TRBV6-5 and TRBJ1-3; TRBD1 aligns across 10 bases. V gave up 5 bases and J gave up 4 bases; unmatched junction bases: 5. Germline values: CDR1 MNHEY, CDR2 SVGAGI. The CDR3 extends over 15 amino acids. The CDR3 nucleotides read TGTGCCAGCAGTGGGACAGGGGTCTCCGGAAACACCATATATTTT. This sequence encodes CASSGTGVSGNTIYF.

This clone was seen just once. The genes are TRBV7-9 and TRBJ2-5, with a weak D call TRBD2 (5 bases). Deletions cut 8 bases from V and 5 bases from J, with 12 bases between. CDR1 is SEHNR and CDR2 is FQNEAQ in the germline V gene (reference sequence). The CDR3 covers 12 residues. DNA of the CDR3: TGTGCCAGCCTCCTGTCGGGGGAGACCCAGTACTTC. Protein product: CASLLSGETQYF.

This clone was counted a few times. The chain recombines TRBV6-5 with TRBJ1-2; D is unresolved. The V gene's germline CDR1 is MNHEY and CDR2 SVGAGI. This CDR3 spans 11 amino acids. V dropped 6 bases and J dropped 4 bases, with 6 bases sitting between them. The CDR3 region has the DNA TGTGCCAGCAGGAGTCCCTATGGCTACACCTTC. Translating it yields CASRSPYGYTF.

The V and J genes are TRBV15 and TRBJ2-3, with no clear D. The ends were cut back, 0 bases at V and 4 bases at J, with 5 bases in the middle. The germline V gene has CDR1 LNHNV and CDR2 YYDKDF (reference sequence). The CDR3 loop spans 13 amino acids. CDR3 loop: CATSRDPADTQYF. In DNA form, the CDR3 reads TGTGCCACCAGCAGAGACCCCGCAGATACGCAGTATTTT.

The chain links TRBV4-1 to TRBJ2-1; 9 nucleotides line up with TRBD2. Germline loops: CDR1 MGHRA, CDR2 YSYEKL. There are 17 residues in the CDR3. V was pared by 1 base and J by 7 bases, with 11 bases of the junction left unmatched. CDR3: CASSQGERGAPRNEQFF. In DNA form, the CDR3 reads TGCGCCAGCAGCCAAGGGGAGCGGGGGGCCCCTCGGAATGAGCAGTTCTTC.

This clone has more than one count but fewer than ten. The chain couples TRBV15 to TRBJ2-1, with D possibly being TRBD2 (5 bases). Trimming took 1 base from V and 1 from J, leaving 8 bases between them. CDR3 length equals 15 residues. Germline assignment: CDR1 LNHNV and CDR2 YYDKDF (reference sequence). CDR3 sequence reads: CATSRVRGSYNEQFF. In DNA, the CDR3 is TGTGCCACCAGCAGAGTCCGAGGGTCCTACAATGAGCAGTTCTTC. Complete variable domain (other parts from reference TRBV15 and TRBJ2-1): DAMVIQNPRYQVTQFGKPVTLSCSQTLNHNVMYWYQQKSSQAPKLLFHYYDKDFNNEADTPDNFQSRRPNTSFCFLDIRSPGLGDTAMYLCATSRVRGSYNEQFFGPGTRLTVL.

This clone occurred once. The chain combines TRBV6-5 with TRBJ2-1, with TRBD2 matching over 14 bases. The CDR3 has 15 amino acids. V dropped 2 bases and J dropped 7; count of bases not matched to a gene: 1. From germline, CDR1 is MNHEY and CDR2 SVGAGI. CDR3 sequence: CASSYGTSGGNEQFF. Written as DNA, the CDR3 is TGTGCCAGCAGTTACGGGACTAGCGGGGGTAATGAGCAGTTCTTC.

The chain has TRBV7-9 and TRBJ2-5; the match to TRBD1 covers 10 bases. The J call may be wrong; the DNA end is better matched by TRBJ2-7. The CDR3 contains 14 residues. The germline V gene has CDR1 SEHNR and CDR2 FQNEAQ (reference sequence). This chain's CDR3 is CASSSTGGWYEQYF. The CDR3 region has the DNA TGTGCCAGCAGCTCGACAGGGGGCTGGTACGAGCAGTACTTC.

The chain recombines TRBV6-4 with TRBJ2-3; 10 bases fit TRBD1. The CDR3 covers 15 residues. The trim removed 8 bases at V and 2 bases at J, leaving 7 bases unmatched. The V gene's germline CDR1 is MRHNA and CDR2 SNTAGT. CDR3 coding DNA: TGTGCCAGCTCTGTAGGGACAGGGGCCACAGATACGCAGTATTTT. Its protein is CASSVGTGATDTQYF.

The chain uses TRBV20-1 and TRBJ2-2; D ambiguous. Germline CDR1 DFQATT, CDR2 SNEGSKA (reference sequence). This CDR3 is built from 11 residues. V lost 5 bases and J lost 6, with 7 bases in between. CDR3 loop: CSAGRAGELFF. CDR3 nucleotide sequence: TGCAGTGCTGGGCGAGCCGGGGAGCTGTTTTTT.

The V call is TRBV28, the J call TRBJ1-6; 12 bases are a match to TRBD1. In germline, CDR1 is MDHEN, CDR2 SYDVKM. V was pared by 6 bases and J by 8 bases, with 14 bases of the junction left unmatched. The CDR3 spans 18 residues. CDR3 sequence reads: CASSLEIRDRGPYSPLHF. In nucleotides, the CDR3 is TGTGCCAGCAGCTTGGAGATCCGGGACAGGGGGCCTTATTCACCCCTCCACTTT.

This clone was seen just once. The chain has TRBV27 and TRBJ2-3, with TRBD2 matching 12 bases. V shed 3 bases, J shed 6 bases, and the junction held 4 bases outside the gene matches. CDR3 size: 15 residues. CDR1 MNHEY and CDR2 SMNVEV come from the germline V gene (reference sequence). This chain's CDR3 is CASSLPSGREDTQYF. In nucleotides, the CDR3 is TGTGCCAGCAGTTTGCCTAGCGGGAGGGAGGATACGCAGTATTTT.

The rearrangement links TRBV11-2 to TRBJ2-7; TRBD2 might be the D (5 bases). Germline lookup yields CDR1 SGHAT and CDR2 FQNNGV. Trimming left V 6 bases short and J 1 base short, with 16 bases between. This CDR3 has 15 residues. The CDR3 bases are TGTGCCAGCAGTCACCTGATGGACTGGTCCTACGAGCAGTACGTC. It yields the protein CASSHLMDWSYEQYV.

This chain uses TRBV28 with TRBJ1-6; D gene ambiguous. Germline CDR1 and CDR2: MDHEN and SYDVKM. This CDR3 contains 14 residues. The V gene lost 6 bases and the J gene lost 5 bases, with 11 bases spanning the gap. The chain's CDR3 is CASSPAGNNSPLHF. The CDR3 bases are TGTGCCAGCAGCCCAGCAGGTAATAATTCACCCCTCCACTTT.